What follows are 25 T cell receptor beta chains derived from one specimen sequenced in a study of blood T cells in healthy people across ages. Sample-barcoded 5' priming and a J-beta primer mix drove a second PCR of 7 to 11 cycles. TCRdb analysed the 5' RACE reads with MiXCR anew, one entry per CDR3 protein. The sample contains approximately 1,000,000 distinct CDR3 sequences, 30% to 40% of which appear only once. The sample comprised blood. Source of these receptors: a man between 18 and 35 years old in good health.

On this clonotype itself: A read error may account for a junction end that differs from germline. This rearrangement joins TRBV18 to TRBJ2-3, with D perhaps matching TRBD1 (7 bases). Germline assignment: CDR1 KGHSH and CDR2 LQKENI. The CDR3 is made up of 16 amino acids. The CDR3 sequence: CASSPWDSTSTGTQYF. CDR3 bases: TGTGCCAGCTCACCATGGGACAGCACTAGCACAGGTACGCAGTATTTT.

There are many counts of this clonotype. The rearrangement joins TRBV25-1 to TRBJ1-2; D gene unclear. V was clipped by 3 bases and J by 0 bases, with 2 bases between them. CDR3 length: 12 residues. Germline V gene lookup returns CDR1 MGHDK and CDR2 SYGVNS. The CDR3 nucleotides are TGTGCCAGCAGTGAGGCTAACTATGGCTACACCTTC. Its translation: CASSEANYGYTF.

The chain recombines TRBV6-1 with TRBJ2-1; tentatively, D is TRBD1 (6 bases). Gene TRBJ2-7 matches the end of the DNA better, so the J call may be wrong. The CDR3 covers 18 residues. In germline, CDR1 is MNHNS, CDR2 SASEGT. The CDR3 DNA follows: TGTGCCAGCGGTACAATATTGAGGCAGGGGAGCTCCTACAATGAGCAGTACTTC. Protein product: CASGTILRQGSSYNEQYF.

The gene calls are TRBV27 and TRBJ2-1; 9 nucleotides line up with TRBD1. Germline CDR1 MNHEY, CDR2 SMNVEV (reference sequence). The V and J ends lost 1 base and 7 bases, in that order; junction bases with no gene match: 11. The CDR3 covers 17 residues. CDR3 nucleotides: TGTGCCAGCAGTTTATTTGCCATGGTGACAGGGGGGAATGAGCAGTTCTTC. This encodes CASSLFAMVTGGNEQFF.

Details on this clonotype: A junction end diverges from the germline sequence, so it may reflect a read error. The rearrangement uses TRBV20-1 and TRBJ2-3; TRBD2 is a possible D gene (5 bases). The CDR3 runs to 15 residues. Germline V gene data show CDR1 as DFQATT and CDR2 as SNEGSKA (reference sequence). For the CDR3, the DNA is TGCAGTGTTAGAGATGAGCCGGGATTAACAGATACGCAGTATTTT. As protein: CSVRDEPGLTDTQYF.

The gene calls are TRBV6-2 or TRBV6-3 and TRBJ1-1; 9 nucleotides line up with TRBD1. Germline CDR1 and CDR2: MNHEY and SVGEGT. With V trimmed by 2 bases and J by 9 bases, 7 bases remained unmatched. This CDR3 is 14 amino acids long. CDR3 sequence (DNA): TGTGCCAGCAGTTACAACAGGGGGCTGGCGAAAGCTTTCTTT. This gives the protein CASSYNRGLAKAFF.

The rearrangement uses TRBV9 and TRBJ2-1, with 8 nucleotides matching TRBD2. This CDR3 has 15 amino acids. After removal of 0 bases from V and 4 bases from J, the junction contained 3 bases not matched to a gene. The germline gives CDR1 SGDLS, CDR2 YYNGEE. The CDR3 bases are TGTGCCAGCAGCGTAGATGGCGGGGGGTACAATGAGCAGTTCTTC. This translates into CASSVDGGGYNEQFF.

In its sample, this clonotype was seen once. The chain has TRBV6-1 and TRBJ2-5; TRBD1 matches at 9 bases. J gave up 11 bases and V 8 bases, and 15 bases lay outside the gene matches. There are 14 residues in the CDR3. Germline CDR1 reads MNHNS; CDR2 reads SASEGT. For the CDR3, the DNA is TGTGCCAGCTCCGGAGGGGACAGGGTATTTGAGCAGTACTTC. This gives the protein CASSGGDRVFEQYF.

This clonotype was seen only a few times. V is TRBV25-1 and J is TRBJ2-3; D ambiguous. V lost 7 bases, J lost 6 bases, and 11 bases lay in between. Germline CDR1 reads MGHDK; CDR2 reads SYGVNS. The CDR3 runs 12 residues. The CDR3 nucleotides are TGTGCCAGCAAGGACGTTGTTGATACGCAGTATTTT. Its protein is CASKDVVDTQYF.

This sequence joins TRBV7-2 and TRBJ2-1, with 9 bases matching TRBD1. The V and J ends lost 3 bases and 4 bases, in that order; junction bases with no gene match: 7. The CDR3 runs to 16 residues. Germline CDR1 SGHTA, CDR2 FQGNSA. The CDR3: CASSLGGQGRYNEQFF. The CDR3 bases are TGTGCCAGCAGCTTGGGGGGACAGGGAAGGTACAATGAGCAGTTCTTC.

This clonotype appeared a few times. The J gene is TRBJ2-1, the V gene TRBV2; D remains ambiguous. V dropped 7 bases and J dropped 3 bases, with 10 bases sitting between them. Germline assignment: CDR1 SNHLY and CDR2 FYNNEI. The CDR3 is made up of 13 amino acids. The CDR3: CASTAAYYNEQFF. DNA of the CDR3: TGTGCCAGCACGGCTGCCTACTACAATGAGCAGTTCTTC.

The chain combines TRBV20-1 with TRBJ2-3, with D tentatively TRBD2 (6 bases). This CDR3 spans 16 amino acids. Germline V lookup: CDR1 DFQATT, CDR2 SNEGSKA (reference sequence). Between the trimmed V and J ends, which lost 6 bases and 2 bases, there was a span of 21 bases. CDR3 sequence reads: CSASSPGTSLTDTQYF. CDR3 bases: TGCAGTGCCTCTAGCCCCGGGACTTCACTCACAGATACGCAGTATTTT.

This clonotype was counted between two and nine times. J is TRBJ2-3 and V is TRBV20-1, with D unclear. Germline CDR1 reads DFQATT; CDR2 reads SNEGSKA (reference sequence). The V end lost 1 base, the J end lost 3 bases, and 11 bases lay between the germline ends. CDR3 length equals 14 residues. CDR3 nucleotides: TGCAGTGCTAGAGGCTGGGCGGCAACAGATACGCAGTATTTT. It encodes CSARGWAATDTQYF.

The chain recombines TRBV12-3 or TRBV12-4 with TRBJ1-4; no reliable D call. This CDR3 has 14 residues. Trimming removed 5 bases at V and 3 bases at J, with 10 bases between. The CDR3: CASSPQAANEKLFF. The CDR3 DNA follows: TGTGCCAGCAGTCCTCAGGCAGCTAATGAAAAACTGTTTTTT.

The rearrangement links TRBV2 to TRBJ1-5, with unresolved D. Germline V gene data show CDR1 as SNHLY and CDR2 as FYNNEI. The CDR3 has 14 amino acids. The V end was cut by 2 bases, the J end by 3 bases, with 8 bases between. In DNA form, the CDR3 reads TGTGCCAGCAGTGAATGGCGGAACAATCAGCCCCAGCATTTT. Translated, it gives CASSEWRNNQPQHF.

CDR3 region: CASAVRVSSYNEQFF. The DNA for the CDR3 is TGCGCCAGCGCCGTACGGGTGAGCTCCTACAATGAGCAGTTCTTC. This rearrangement joins TRBV5-1 to TRBJ2-1; D call uncertain. Germline lookup yields CDR1 SGHRS and CDR2 YFSETQ. V was cut by 7 bases and J by 0 bases, with 14 bases left in between. The CDR3 loop spans 15 amino acids.

The V gene is TRBV4-2, the J gene TRBJ2-2; tentative D call: TRBD1 (6 bases). V was trimmed by 8 bases and J by 2 bases, leaving 15 bases between them. The length of the CDR3 is 15 residues. Germline V CDR1 and CDR2: LGHNA, YNFKEQ. The CDR3 DNA reads TGTGCCAGCGGAAGACAGGAAATAAACACCGGGGAGCTGTTTTTT. It encodes CASGRQEINTGELFF.

This clonotype was seen a few times. V gene TRBV4-2 combines with J gene TRBJ1-2; D is perhaps TRBD1 (6 bases). Germline V gene sequence: CDR1 LGHNA, CDR2 YNFKEQ. With 1 base removed from V and 0 bases from J, the gap between germline ends came to 9 bases. The CDR3 covers 15 residues. CDR3 residues: CASSQGTETNYGYTF. The DNA for the CDR3 is TGTGCCAGCAGCCAAGGGACAGAGACTAACTATGGCTACACCTTC.

This clonotype was recorded a few times. The genes are TRBV5-4 and TRBJ2-1; 7 bases agree with TRBD1. The CDR3 sequence is 18 residues long. Germline V lookup: CDR1 SGHNT, CDR2 YYREEE (reference sequence). V gave up 0 bases and J gave up 0 bases; unmatched junction bases: 9. CDR3 sequence: CASSLGPGQTSSYNEQFF. Here the CDR3 DNA reads TGTGCCAGCAGCTTGGGGCCGGGACAGACGAGCTCCTACAATGAGCAGTTCTTC.

The sample holds many counts of this clonotype. J is TRBJ1-2 and V is TRBV9; 8 bases align to TRBD1. CDR1 and CDR2 from the germline V gene are SGDLS and YYNGEE. This CDR3 comprises 14 residues. The V segment lost 4 bases and the J segment 4 bases; nucleotides outside the gene matches: 6. Written as DNA, the CDR3 is TGTGCCAGCAGCCCACGACAGGGGTTCTATGGCTACACCTTC. Translation: CASSPRQGFYGYTF.

This sequence joins TRBV14 and TRBJ1-5, with no clear D. Trimming pared 2 bases from V and 4 bases from J, leaving 9 bases between. Germline V CDR1 and CDR2: SGHDN, FVKESK. The CDR3 sequence is 14 residues long. The CDR3 is CASSQPDGNQPQHF. The CDR3 DNA sequence: TGTGCCAGCAGCCAACCTGACGGGAATCAGCCCCAGCATTTT.

This clonotype was counted between two and nine times. V is TRBV6-2 or TRBV6-3 and J is TRBJ2-5; TRBD2 matches at 8 bases. The CDR3 extends over 15 amino acids. From germline, CDR1 is MNHEY and CDR2 SVGEGT. After removal of 4 bases from V and 6 bases from J, the junction contained 10 bases not matched to a gene. The CDR3 coding sequence is TGTGCCAGCAGTTCCACCCGGGGGGGCAGAAAGACCCAGTACTTC. Translating it yields CASSSTRGGRKTQYF.

The chain links TRBV2 to TRBJ1-2; no clear D gene. In germline, CDR1 is SNHLY, CDR2 FYNNEI. The CDR3 is made up of 14 amino acids. V was trimmed by 6 bases and J by 0 bases, leaving 11 bases between them. CDR3 coding DNA: TGTGCCAGCAGCCCTCTTTCTACTAACTATGGCTACACCTTC. Translated, it gives CASSPLSTNYGYTF.

Written as DNA, the CDR3 is TGTGCCAGCAGTTACAAAGGGGGACAGGCGGACTATGGCTACACCTTC. This gives the protein CASSYKGGQADYGYTF. V gene TRBV6-5 combines with J gene TRBJ1-2, with 8 nucleotides matching TRBD1. V dropped 2 bases and J dropped 3; count of bases not matched to a gene: 8. This CDR3 contains 16 residues. The V gene's germline CDR1 is MNHEY and CDR2 SVGAGI.

This clonotype was observed at least ten times. V usage is TRBV5-1 and J usage is TRBJ2-3; D gene unclear. V shed 3 bases and J shed 2 bases, with 7 bases lying between them. The V gene's germline CDR1 is SGHRS and CDR2 YFSETQ. This CDR3 comprises 13 residues. CDR3 amino acids: CASSSGFTDTQYF. Here the CDR3 DNA reads TGCGCCAGCAGCTCCGGATTCACAGATACGCAGTATTTT. Based on the CDR3 plus reference TRBV5-1 and TRBJ2-3, the full variable domain is KAGVTQTPRYLIKTRGQQVTLSCSPISGHRSVSWYQQTPGQGLQFLFEYFSETQRNKGNFPGRFSGRQFSNSRSEMNVSTLELGDSALYLCASSSGFTDTQYFGPGTRLTVL.